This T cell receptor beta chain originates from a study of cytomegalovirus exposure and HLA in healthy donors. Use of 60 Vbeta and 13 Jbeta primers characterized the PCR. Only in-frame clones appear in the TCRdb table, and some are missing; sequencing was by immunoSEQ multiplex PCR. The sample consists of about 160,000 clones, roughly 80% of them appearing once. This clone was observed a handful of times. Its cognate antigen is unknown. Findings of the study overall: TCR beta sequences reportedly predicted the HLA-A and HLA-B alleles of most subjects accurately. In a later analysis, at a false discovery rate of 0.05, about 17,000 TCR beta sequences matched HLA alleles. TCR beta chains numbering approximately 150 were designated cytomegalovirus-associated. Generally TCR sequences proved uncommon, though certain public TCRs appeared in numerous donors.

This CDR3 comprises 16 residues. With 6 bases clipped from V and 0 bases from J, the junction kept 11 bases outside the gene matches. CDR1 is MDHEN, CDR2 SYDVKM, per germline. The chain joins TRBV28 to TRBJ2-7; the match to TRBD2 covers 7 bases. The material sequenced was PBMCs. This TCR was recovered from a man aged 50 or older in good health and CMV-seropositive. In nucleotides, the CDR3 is TGTGCCAGCAGCCCCCATCTGCGGGAGAGCTCCTACGAGCAGTACTTC. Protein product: CASSPHLRESSYEQYF. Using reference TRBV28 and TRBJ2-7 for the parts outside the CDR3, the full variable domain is DVKVTQSSRYLVKRTGEKVFLECVQDMDHENMFWYRQDPGLGLRLIYFSYDVKMKEKGDIPEGYSVSREKKERFSLILESASTNQTSMYLCASSPHLRESSYEQYFGPGTRLTVT.